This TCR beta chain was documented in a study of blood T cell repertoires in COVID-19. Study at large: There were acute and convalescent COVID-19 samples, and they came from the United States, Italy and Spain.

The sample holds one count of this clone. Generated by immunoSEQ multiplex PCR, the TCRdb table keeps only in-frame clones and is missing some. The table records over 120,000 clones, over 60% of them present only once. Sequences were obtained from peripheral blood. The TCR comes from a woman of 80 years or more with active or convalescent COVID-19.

The CDR3 DNA sequence: TGTGCCAGCAGCTCCAGGGTGTACGAGCAGTACTTC. Its protein product is CASSSRVYEQYF. The V gene is TRBV7-2, the J gene TRBJ2-7, with D maybe TRBD1 (5 bases). Trimming pared 4 bases from V and 4 bases from J, leaving 8 bases between. This CDR3 is 12 amino acids long. Germline CDR1 reads SGHTA; CDR2 reads FQGNSA.